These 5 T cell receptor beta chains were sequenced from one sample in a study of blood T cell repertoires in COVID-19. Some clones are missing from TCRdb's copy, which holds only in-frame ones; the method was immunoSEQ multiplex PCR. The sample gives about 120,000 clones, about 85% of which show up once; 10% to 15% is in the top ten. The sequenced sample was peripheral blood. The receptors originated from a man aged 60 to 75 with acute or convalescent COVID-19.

CDR3 nucleotide sequence: TGTGCCAGCAGCCACGAGGGTCCAGGCCCCTATGGCTACACCTTC. It encodes CASSHEGPGPYGYTF. V and J are TRBV3-1 (or the pseudogene TRBV3-2) and TRBJ1-2; D ambiguous. The germline V gene has CDR1 LGHDT and CDR2 YNNKEL (reference sequence). This CDR3 contains 15 residues. V was trimmed by 3 bases and J by 4 bases, leaving 15 bases between them.

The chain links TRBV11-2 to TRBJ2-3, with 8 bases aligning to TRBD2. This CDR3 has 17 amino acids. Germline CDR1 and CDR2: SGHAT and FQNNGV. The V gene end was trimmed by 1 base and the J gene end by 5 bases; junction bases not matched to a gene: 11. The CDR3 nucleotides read TGTGCCAGCAGCTTAGCGGTAGCGGGAAGTCGCGGAGATACGCAGTATTTT. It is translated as CASSLAVAGSRGDTQYF. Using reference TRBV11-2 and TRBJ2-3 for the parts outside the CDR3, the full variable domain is EAGVAQSPRYKIIEKRQSVAFWCNPISGHATLYWYQQILGQGPKLLIQFQNNGVVDDSQLPKDRFSAERLKGVDSTLKIQPAKLEDSAVYLCASSLAVAGSRGDTQYFGPGTRLTVL.

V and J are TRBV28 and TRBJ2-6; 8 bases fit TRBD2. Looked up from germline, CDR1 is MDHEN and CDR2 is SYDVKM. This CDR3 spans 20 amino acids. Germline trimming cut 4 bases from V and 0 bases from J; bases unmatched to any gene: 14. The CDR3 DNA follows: TGTGCCAGCAGTTCCATGTTCAGCGGGAGTGGGGGCTCTGGGGCCAACGTCCTGACTTTC. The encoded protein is CASSSMFSGSGGSGANVLTF.

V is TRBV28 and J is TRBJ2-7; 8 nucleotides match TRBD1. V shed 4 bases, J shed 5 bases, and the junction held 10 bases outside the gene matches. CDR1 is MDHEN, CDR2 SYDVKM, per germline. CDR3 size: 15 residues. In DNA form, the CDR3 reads TGTGCCAGCAGTTACCCCCGGACAGGGAAGGACGAGCAGTACTTC. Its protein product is CASSYPRTGKDEQYF.

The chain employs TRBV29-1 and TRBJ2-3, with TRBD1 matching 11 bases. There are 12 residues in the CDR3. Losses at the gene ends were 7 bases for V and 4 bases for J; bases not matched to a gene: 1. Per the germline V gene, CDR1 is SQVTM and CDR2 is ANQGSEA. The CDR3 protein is CSEGQGADTQYF. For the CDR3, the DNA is TGCAGCGAGGGACAGGGGGCAGATACGCAGTATTTT.